This T cell receptor (beta chain) originates from a study of cytomegalovirus exposure and HLA in healthy donors. Note on this clone: The antigen is not known.

It was with 60 Vbeta and 13 Jbeta primers that the PCR ran. TCRdb's table, derived via immunoSEQ multiplex PCR, lists solely in-frame clones and lacks some. The sample lists more than 95,000 clones, approximately 72% occurring once. Study findings and constraints: A missense variant in DCLRE1C was later tied to TCR beta V- and J-gene trimming. Some TCR beta chains (roughly 150 of them) were listed as cytomegalovirus-associated.

The V gene end was trimmed by 4 bases and the J gene end by 6 bases; junction bases not matched to a gene: 6. Germline V gene data show CDR1 as SGDLS and CDR2 as YYNGEE. This CDR3 spans 15 amino acids. This sequence was found in a woman in her 50s in good health and CMV-seropositive. What was sequenced was PBMCs. This chain joins TRBV9 and TRBJ2-2; 10 bases are shared with TRBD2. CDR3 nucleotide sequence: TGTGCCAGCAGCTTAGCGGGGACTAGCGCCGGGGAGCTGTTTTTT. Protein: CASSLAGTSAGELFF. Full variable domain (outside the CDR3, taken from reference TRBV9 and TRBJ2-2): DSGVTQTPKHLITATGQRVTLRCSPRSGDLSVYWYQQSLDQGLQFLIQYYNGEERAKGNILERFSAQQFPDLHSELNLSSLELGDSALYFCASSLAGTSAGELFFGEGSRLTVL.